Below, 12 T cell receptor beta chains from the same sample are listed, as sequenced in a study of STAT5B mutations in CD4+ large granular lymphocyte leukemia. Sequencing was performed with immunoSEQ multiplex PCR; in TCRdb, only in-frame clones are kept and a portion is missing. In the table there are roughly 40,000 clones, roughly 76% of which are singletons. The specimen sequenced was CD4+ T cells from blood buffy coats. These receptors were collected from a human donor in good health.

J is TRBJ1-5 and V is TRBV29-1, with D tentatively TRBD1 (5 bases). The CDR3 has 14 residues. The V end was cut by 4 bases, the J end by 11 bases, with 21 bases between. The germline CDR1 and CDR2 sequences are SQVTM and ANQGSEA. DNA for the CDR3: TGCAGCGTTGGGCAAGGGGCCGCTGGAACGGCCCAGCATTTT. Its translation: CSVGQGAAGTAQHF.

This rearrangement joins TRBV10-1 to TRBJ2-7; 10 bases fit TRBD2. The germline V gene has CDR1 WNHNN and CDR2 SYGVQD (reference sequence). The V and J ends lost 0 bases and 3 bases, in that order; junction bases with no gene match: 2. The CDR3 totals 15 residues. CDR3 residues: CASSESKREGYEQYF. The CDR3 DNA sequence: TGCGCCAGCAGTGAGTCTAAGCGGGAGGGCTACGAGCAGTACTTC.

The J gene is TRBJ2-5, the V gene TRBV5-1; D is ambiguous. Trimming took 1 base from V and 5 from J, leaving 9 bases between them. Germline assignment: CDR1 SGHRS and CDR2 YFSETQ. The CDR3 has 13 amino acids. The CDR3 sequence: CASSLWGGETQYF. In nucleotides, the CDR3 is TGCGCCAGCAGCTTGTGGGGTGGGGAGACCCAGTACTTC.

This chain joins TRBV5-1 and TRBJ2-7; possible D gene TRBD1, 6 bases. This CDR3 has 17 residues. Germline CDR1 SGHRS, CDR2 YFSETQ. V shed 4 bases and J shed 5 bases, with 25 bases lying between them. The CDR3, as DNA: TGCGCCAGCAGCAGGGGTCAGGGGACACCCGCCCTTAACGAGCAGTACTTC. Amino acid sequence: CASSRGQGTPALNEQYF.

V gene TRBV7-8 combines with J gene TRBJ2-3; D remains unclear. The CDR3 contains 11 residues. Germline values: CDR1 SGHVS, CDR2 FQNEAQ. Trimming cost V 5 bases and J 9 bases, with 9 bases left between them. This chain's CDR3 is CASSPHGTQYF. CDR3 bases: TGTGCCAGCAGCCCCCACGGGACGCAGTATTTT.

This clone was seen a single time. For the CDR3, the DNA is TGTCCTGCCCCCCCAACTCGACTAATCTCTGGAAACACCATATATTTT. This translates into CPAPPTRLISGNTIYF. This sequence joins TRBV28 and TRBJ1-3, with unresolved D. The germline V gene encodes CDR1 MDHEN and CDR2 SYDVKM. CDR3 length equals 16 residues.

This clone appeared a few times. The chain combines TRBV6-6 with TRBJ2-7; 7 bases map to TRBD1. Germline CDR1 MNHNY, CDR2 SVGAGI (reference sequence). Unmatched junction bases numbered 10, after V lost 3 bases and J lost 5 bases. This CDR3 is 15 amino acids long. The CDR3 DNA sequence: TGTGCCAGCAGTTATCCGGGCAGACAGGGAAACGAGCAGTACTTC. Translating gives CASSYPGRQGNEQYF.

This clone was found once. This chain links TRBV29-1 with TRBJ2-5; D is undetermined. V gave up 0 bases and J gave up 5 bases, with 16 bases separating them. CDR1 and CDR2 from the germline V gene are SQVTM and ANQGSEA. The CDR3 length is 15 residues. CDR3 nucleotide sequence: TGCAGCGTTGAAGAGCGCCGGACCTCGAAGGAGACCCAGTACTTC. This gives the protein CSVEERRTSKETQYF.

Only a few counts were recorded for this clone. This chain connects TRBV13 to TRBJ2-4; D uncertain. Trimming cost V 5 bases and J 1 base, with 15 bases left between them. The CDR3 spans 16 residues. CDR1 is PRHDT, CDR2 FYEKMQ, per germline (reference sequence). CDR3: CASSAFGDWAKNIQYF. The CDR3 DNA reads TGTGCCAGCAGCGCCTTTGGTGATTGGGCCAAAAACATTCAGTACTTC.

V is TRBV10-3 and J is TRBJ2-1; no definite D call. CDR3 length: 12 residues. CDR1 and CDR2 from the germline V gene are ENHRY and SYGVKD. Trimming left V 6 bases short and J 3 bases short, with 6 bases between. The CDR3 region is CAISLRYNEQFF. CDR3 nucleotide sequence: TGTGCCATCAGCCTTCGCTACAATGAGCAGTTCTTC.

In its sample, this clone was seen a few times. The chain is built from TRBV28 and TRBJ2-2; D call uncertain. There are 12 residues in the CDR3. Germline V lookup: CDR1 MDHEN, CDR2 SYDVKM. V lost 8 bases to trimming and J lost 2 bases, with 6 bases between them. Here the CDR3 reads CASGHNTGELFF. The CDR3, as DNA: TGTGCCAGCGGGCATAACACCGGGGAGCTGTTTTTT.

V is TRBV4-2 and J is TRBJ2-2, with 7 positions matching TRBD1. Trimming removed 3 bases from V and 5 bases from J; junction bases left unmatched: 9. The germline V gene has CDR1 LGHNA and CDR2 YNFKEQ. The CDR3 length is 16 residues. The CDR3 DNA reads TGTGCCAGCAGCCAGGCTGGGGACAGTCGGACCGGGGAGCTGTTTTTT. This sequence encodes CASSQAGDSRTGELFF.